This TCR beta chain was sequenced in a study of CXCR3-negative and CXCR3-positive naive CD8 T cells. Whole-study results and caveats: In both naive subsets diversity was comparably high, whereas memory CD8+ cells showed much lower diversity. Whereas memory cells differed, naive CXCR3-negative and CXCR3-positive cells shared similar TRBV-TRBJ usage. Hydrophobicity of TRB CDR3s was greater in CXCR3-positive naive cells than in CXCR3-negative naive cells. The authors found comparable surface CD5 between naive subsets and inferred TCR strength from TRB CDR3 properties.

There are 16 residues in the CDR3. CDR1 is LNHNV, CDR2 YYDKDF, per germline (reference sequence). With regard to this clonotype: Its antigen remains unknown.

Libraries of TRB cDNA were made by 5' RACE and carried UMIs. TCRdb reanalyzed the 5' RACE reads and collapses them to one entry per CDR3 protein, without DNA. The sample includes 49,000 or so distinct CDR3 sequences. CD45RO-CCR7+CD27+CD95- cells counted as naive CD8+ T cells. This rearrangement joins TRBV15 to TRBJ2-7; the D call from TCRdb, TRBD1, cannot be confirmed without DNA. The sequence derives from a human donor in good health. Some clones in this sample may be carry-over from other donors' samples. The specimen was naive CXCR3+ CD8+ T cells from blood. The subset is: CD45RO-CCR7+CD27+CD95- naive CD8+ T cells expressing CXCR3 (TNR3+). The CDR3 loop is CATSIHRQGWDYEQYF.